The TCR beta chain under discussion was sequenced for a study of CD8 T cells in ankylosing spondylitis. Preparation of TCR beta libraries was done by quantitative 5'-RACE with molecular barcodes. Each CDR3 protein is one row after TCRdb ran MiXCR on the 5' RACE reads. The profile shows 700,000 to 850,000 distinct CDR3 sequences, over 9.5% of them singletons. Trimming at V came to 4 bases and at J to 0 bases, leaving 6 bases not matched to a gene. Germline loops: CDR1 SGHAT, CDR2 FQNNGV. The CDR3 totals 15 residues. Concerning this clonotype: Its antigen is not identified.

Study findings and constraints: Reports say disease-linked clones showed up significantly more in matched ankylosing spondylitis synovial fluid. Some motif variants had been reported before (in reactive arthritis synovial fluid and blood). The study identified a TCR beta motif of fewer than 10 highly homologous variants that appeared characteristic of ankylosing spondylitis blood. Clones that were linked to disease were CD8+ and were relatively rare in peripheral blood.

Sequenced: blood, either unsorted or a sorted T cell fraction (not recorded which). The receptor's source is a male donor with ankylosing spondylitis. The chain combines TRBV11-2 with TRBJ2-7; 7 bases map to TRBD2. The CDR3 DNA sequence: TGTGCCAGCAGCTCGTCTAGCGGAAGCTCCTACGAGCAGTACTTC. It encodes CASSSSSGSSYEQYF.